One and the same sample provided the 27 T cell receptor beta chains below, sequenced in a study of CD8 T cells in Susac syndrome. An input of about 0.45 to 1 ug of RNA was subjected to reverse transcription using random hexamers. Each CDR3 protein is one row after TCRdb ran MiXCR on the immunoSEQ multiplex PCR reads. The table lists around 300,000 distinct CDR3 sequences, about 88% of them singletons, with roughly 0.17% in the top ten. Input material: CD8+ T cells from PBMCs. The receptors derive from a human donor with multiple sclerosis.

This clonotype was seen a single time. The V call is TRBV19, the J call TRBJ2-3; D is ambiguous. The ends were cut back, 3 bases at V and 6 bases at J, with 10 bases in the middle. CDR3 length: 13 residues. Germline-derived CDR1 and CDR2 are LNHDA and SQIVND (reference sequence). Here the CDR3 DNA reads TGTGCCAGTAGTATCTCAATACTCGATACGCAGTATTTT. Residues: CASSISILDTQYF.

The chain links TRBV29-1 to TRBJ1-5; D gene uncertain. Deletions cut 7 bases from V and 3 bases from J, with 16 bases between. The CDR3 contains 14 residues. The V gene's germline CDR1 is SQVTM and CDR2 ANQGSEA. The CDR3: CSDTKVPSNQPQHF. The CDR3 nucleotides read TGCAGCGACACCAAGGTCCCATCCAATCAGCCCCAGCATTTT. Supplemented by reference TRBV29-1 and TRBJ1-5, the full variable domain reads SAVISQKPSRDICQRGTSLTIQCQVDSQVTMMFWYRQQPGQSLTLIATANQGSEATYESGFVIDKFPISRPNLTFSTLTVSNMSPEDSSIYLCSDTKVPSNQPQHFGDGTRLSIL.

The J gene is TRBJ2-5, the V gene TRBV14, with 9 nucleotides matching TRBD1. This CDR3 has 17 amino acids. V trimming: 0 bases; J trimming: 2 bases; junction bases outside the gene matches: 7. CDR1 and CDR2 from the germline V gene are SGHDN and FVKESK. DNA of the CDR3: TGTGCCAGCAGCCAAGACCTGACAGGGGGTCCGCAAGAGACCCAGTACTTC. It specifies CASSQDLTGGPQETQYF.

The rearrangement links TRBV15 to TRBJ2-3; D ambiguous. Germline loops: CDR1 LNHNV, CDR2 YYDKDF (reference sequence). This CDR3 spans 12 amino acids. V was pared by 1 base and J by 5 bases, with 4 bases between. The CDR3 is CATSRVVDTQYF. As DNA, the CDR3 is TGTGCCACCAGCAGAGTTGTAGATACGCAGTATTTT.

The chain links TRBV29-1 to TRBJ2-1; 7 bases fit TRBD2. CDR1 and CDR2 (germline): SQVTM, ANQGSEA. V shed 5 bases and J 7 bases; nucleotides not matched to a gene: 17. The CDR3 length is 16 residues. CDR3 nucleotides: TGCAGCGTTTACGGCGGGGGTGCCCTTAGCCTGAATGAGCAGTTCTTC. It yields the protein CSVYGGGALSLNEQFF.

Written as DNA, the CDR3 is TGTGCCAGCAGCTTTAGGCTAGCGGCGAATCGAGGCGAGCAGTACTTC. This codes for CASSFRLAANRGEQYF. V gene TRBV7-2 combines with J gene TRBJ2-7; TRBD2 matches at 7 bases. This CDR3 region has 16 residues. Losses at the gene ends were 3 bases for V and 6 bases for J; bases not matched to a gene: 14. The V gene's germline CDR1 is SGHTA and CDR2 FQGNSA.

This clonotype was observed many times. The chain links TRBV12-3 or TRBV12-4 to TRBJ2-1; 12 nucleotides match TRBD2. V lost 1 base to trimming and J lost 4 bases; unmatched junction nucleotides: 8. The CDR3 is made up of 18 amino acids. CDR3 amino acids: CASSLEWTSGTNYNEQFF. CDR3 bases: TGTGCCAGCAGTTTAGAGTGGACTAGCGGGACCAATTACAATGAGCAGTTCTTC.

CDR3 protein: CASSLRPGNQPQHF. DNA of the CDR3: TGTGCCAGCAGCTTACGCCCCGGCAATCAGCCCCAGCATTTT. The V gene is TRBV7-8, the J gene TRBJ1-5, with D unresolved. Germline V gene sequence: CDR1 SGHVS, CDR2 FQNEAQ. The CDR3 length is 14 residues. Trimming removed 2 bases from V and 2 bases from J, with 7 bases in between.

This CDR3 is CASSLGRLGSVVETQYF. The DNA of the CDR3 is TGTGCCAGCAGCTTAGGGCGACTAGGATCGGTTGTCGAGACCCAGTACTTC. This sequence joins TRBV13 and TRBJ2-5; D may be TRBD2 (6 bases). This CDR3 has 17 residues. V lost 0 bases to trimming and J lost 5 bases, with 19 bases between them. Germline V CDR1 and CDR2: PRHDT, FYEKMQ (reference sequence).

This sequence joins TRBV11-1 and TRBJ2-1; D remains unclear. The germline V gene encodes CDR1 SGHAT and CDR2 FQDESV (reference sequence). With 1 base removed from V and 9 bases from J, the gap between germline ends came to 16 bases. The CDR3 has 15 residues. CDR3 bases: TGTGCCAGCAGCTTAGTTAGGTCTGATGCTCCTGAGCAGTTCTTC. This sequence encodes CASSLVRSDAPEQFF.

The chain joins TRBV2 to TRBJ2-7, with a tentative D call TRBD2 (6 bases). Trimming took off 2 bases at V and 1 base at J, with 15 bases between the two ends. Germline CDR1 is SNHLY and CDR2 is FYNNEI. CDR3 size: 16 residues. In nucleotides, the CDR3 is TGTGCCAGCAGTGAAACTGGTAGCGGCATTTCCTACGAGCAGTACTTC. It encodes CASSETGSGISYEQYF.

The chain has TRBV29-1 and TRBJ1-2, with D tentatively TRBD1 (5 bases). The ends were cut back, 4 bases at V and 4 bases at J, with 19 bases in the middle. CDR1 SQVTM and CDR2 ANQGSEA come from the germline V gene. The CDR3 sequence is 15 residues long. The DNA for the CDR3 is TGCAGCGTTGCACGATCGACAGTGGGGGGCTATGGCTACACCTTC. Amino acid sequence: CSVARSTVGGYGYTF.

The gene calls are TRBV29-1 and TRBJ2-3; 10 nucleotides line up with TRBD2. The CDR3 spans 15 residues. Germline CDR1 reads SQVTM; CDR2 reads ANQGSEA. Germline trimming cut 5 bases from V and 0 bases from J; bases unmatched to any gene: 5. For the CDR3, the DNA is TGCAGCGTTTCGAAGACTAGCGGGAGCACAGATACGCAGTATTTT. This translates into CSVSKTSGSTDTQYF.

The chain couples TRBV29-1 to TRBJ2-3; 14 bases are shared with TRBD2. Germline V gene data show CDR1 as SQVTM and CDR2 as ANQGSEA. The CDR3 sequence is 15 residues long. V dropped 7 bases and J dropped 5; count of bases not matched to a gene: 8. The CDR3 region has the DNA TGCAGCGCCGGGACTAGCGGGAGAAGAGGAGATACGCAGTATTTT. This sequence encodes CSAGTSGRRGDTQYF.

The V gene is TRBV6-1, the J gene TRBJ2-7; 13 nucleotides align to TRBD2. Germline lookup yields CDR1 MNHNS and CDR2 SASEGT. The CDR3 loop spans 17 amino acids. V dropped 6 bases and J dropped 0; count of bases not matched to a gene: 8. This chain's CDR3 is CASSAGLAGRNSYEQYF. The CDR3 DNA reads TGTGCCAGCAGCGCGGGACTAGCGGGAAGAAACTCCTACGAGCAGTACTTC.

This chain connects TRBV27 to TRBJ2-1, with D hard to call. Germline values: CDR1 MNHEY, CDR2 SMNVEV (reference sequence). The CDR3 is 12 residues long. The ends were cut back, 5 bases at V and 8 bases at J, with 10 bases in the middle. This CDR3 is CASSPGLHEQFF. The CDR3 region has the DNA TGTGCCAGCAGTCCCGGGTTACATGAGCAGTTCTTC.

The chain couples TRBV7-8 to TRBJ2-1; no clear D. The germline V gene encodes CDR1 SGHVS and CDR2 FQNEAQ. This CDR3 contains 13 residues. Trimming pared 4 bases from V and 9 bases from J, leaving 13 bases between. The CDR3: CASSSSYRGEQFF. CDR3 bases: TGTGCCAGCAGCTCAAGTTACCGAGGTGAGCAGTTCTTC.

This sequence joins TRBV14 and TRBJ2-3, with D uncertain. The germline V gene has CDR1 SGHDN and CDR2 FVKESK. This CDR3 region has 15 residues. Trimming cost V 0 bases and J 5 bases, with 12 bases left between them. CDR3 amino acids: CASSQEDLTLDTQYF. The CDR3 nucleotides read TGTGCCAGCAGCCAAGAGGATCTAACCCTAGATACGCAGTATTTT.

The J gene is TRBJ1-1, the V gene TRBV7-9; unclear D gene. V was clipped by 5 bases and J by 1 base, with 14 bases between them. In germline, CDR1 is SEHNR, CDR2 FQNEAQ (reference sequence). The CDR3 sequence is 15 residues long. The CDR3 spells CASSHPLGGNTEAFF. CDR3 coding DNA: TGTGCCAGCAGCCACCCCCTCGGTGGGAACACTGAAGCTTTCTTT.

The chain links TRBV7-9 to TRBJ1-4; no clear D gene. The length of the CDR3 is 16 residues. Germline lookup yields CDR1 SEHNR and CDR2 FQNEAQ (reference sequence). The germline V and J ends were trimmed by 0 bases and 3 bases, with 11 bases remaining between them. DNA for the CDR3: TGTGCCAGCAGCTTAGCGGTGGGGATGTCTAATGAAAAACTGTTTTTT. Translation gives CASSLAVGMSNEKLFF.

This clonotype was counted once. The chain combines TRBV4-2 with TRBJ2-7; 12 nucleotides align to TRBD2. Germline values: CDR1 LGHNA, CDR2 YNFKEQ. V was pared by 0 bases and J by 7 bases, with 16 bases of the junction left unmatched. The CDR3 sequence is 19 residues long. This chain's CDR3 is CASSQDHWLAGGSVEEQYF. CDR3 nucleotide sequence: TGTGCCAGCAGCCAAGATCATTGGCTAGCGGGAGGGTCTGTTGAGGAGCAGTACTTC.

J is TRBJ2-7 and V is TRBV4-1; D is possibly TRBD1 (5 bases). Per germline, CDR1 MGHRA and CDR2 YSYEKL. V gave up 1 base and J gave up 2 bases, with 15 bases separating them. The CDR3 runs 16 residues. CDR3 in amino acids: CASSQVPGGAAYEQYF. The CDR3 DNA reads as TGCGCCAGCAGCCAAGTACCAGGTGGGGCAGCCTACGAGCAGTACTTC.

The chain joins TRBV7-9 to TRBJ2-7; TRBD2 matches at 7 bases. J was trimmed by 2 bases and V by 2 bases; bases with no gene match: 3. There are 14 residues in the CDR3. CDR1 and CDR2 from the germline V gene are SEHNR and FQNEAQ (reference sequence). The CDR3 DNA reads TGTGCCAGCAGCTTACCTAGCGGTACCTACGAGCAGTACTTC. It encodes CASSLPSGTYEQYF.

Worth noting for this clonotype: Sequence at one end of the junction differs from germline and may be a read error. The chain has TRBV29-1 and TRBJ2-5; weak D call: TRBD1 (6 bases). The CDR3 is made up of 14 amino acids. The germline V gene encodes CDR1 SQVTM and CDR2 ANQGSEA. For the CDR3, the DNA is TGCAGCGTCGAAGAGGGGACATCCCTCCCGGCCCAGTACTTC. Its translation: CSVEEGTSLPAQYF.

In its sample, this clonotype was seen once. The chain is built from TRBV9 and TRBJ2-1; TRBD2 is a possible D gene (6 bases). Germline V CDR1 and CDR2: SGDLS, YYNGEE. The CDR3 contains 13 residues. Trimming pared 3 bases from V and 8 bases from J, leaving 12 bases between. CDR3 region: CASSGRVGDEQFF. Written as DNA, the CDR3 is TGTGCCAGCAGCGGGAGGGTTGGAGATGAGCAGTTCTTC.

This clonotype was seen a handful of times. V is TRBV6-1 and J is TRBJ2-6, with D perhaps TRBD1 (7 bases). Germline CDR1 reads MNHNS; CDR2 reads SASEGT. The CDR3 has 16 amino acids. The germline V and J ends were trimmed by 4 bases and 2 bases, with 12 bases remaining between them. The CDR3 DNA sequence: TGTGCCAGCAGTGGTCAGGGGGGAACTGGGGCCAACGTCCTGACTTTC. It encodes CASSGQGGTGANVLTF.

This chain connects TRBV27 to TRBJ2-3; no clear D gene. The CDR3 consists of 14 residues. CDR1 MNHEY and CDR2 SMNVEV come from the germline V gene (reference sequence). V lost 4 bases and J lost 1, with 9 bases in between. This CDR3 reads CASSYIGGTDTQYF. The CDR3 nucleotides read TGTGCCAGCAGTTACATTGGGGGCACAGATACGCAGTATTTT.